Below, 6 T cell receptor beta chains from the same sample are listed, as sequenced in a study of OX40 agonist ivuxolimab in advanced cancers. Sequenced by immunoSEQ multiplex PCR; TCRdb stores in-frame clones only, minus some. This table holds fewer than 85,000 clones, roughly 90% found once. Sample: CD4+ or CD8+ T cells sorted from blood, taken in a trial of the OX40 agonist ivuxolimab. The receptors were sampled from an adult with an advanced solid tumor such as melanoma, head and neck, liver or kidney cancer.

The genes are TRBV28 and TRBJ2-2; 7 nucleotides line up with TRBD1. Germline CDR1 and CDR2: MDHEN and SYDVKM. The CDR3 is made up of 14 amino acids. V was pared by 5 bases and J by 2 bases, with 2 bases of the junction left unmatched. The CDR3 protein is CASSDRVNTGELFF. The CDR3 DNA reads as TGTGCCAGCAGTGACAGGGTCAACACCGGGGAGCTGTTTTTT.

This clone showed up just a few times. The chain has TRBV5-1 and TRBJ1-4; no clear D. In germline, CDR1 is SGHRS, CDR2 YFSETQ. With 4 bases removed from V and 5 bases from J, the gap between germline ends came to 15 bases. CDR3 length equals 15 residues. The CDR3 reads CASSPSGTSNEKLFF. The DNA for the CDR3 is TGCGCCAGCAGCCCATCCGGTACCTCAAATGAAAAACTGTTTTTT.

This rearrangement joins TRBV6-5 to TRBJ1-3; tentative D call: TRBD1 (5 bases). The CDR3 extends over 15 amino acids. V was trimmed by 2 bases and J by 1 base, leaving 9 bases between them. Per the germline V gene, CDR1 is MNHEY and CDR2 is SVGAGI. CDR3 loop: CASSYDSGSGNTIYF. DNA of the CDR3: TGTGCCAGCAGTTACGACAGCGGATCTGGAAACACCATATATTTT.

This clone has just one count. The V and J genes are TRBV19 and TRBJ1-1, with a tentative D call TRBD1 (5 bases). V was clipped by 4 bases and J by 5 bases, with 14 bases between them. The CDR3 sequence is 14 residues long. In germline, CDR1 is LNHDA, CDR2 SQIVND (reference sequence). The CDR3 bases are TGTGCCAGTAGTACCCAAGGACGGGGGACTGAAGCTTTCTTT. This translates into CASSTQGRGTEAFF.

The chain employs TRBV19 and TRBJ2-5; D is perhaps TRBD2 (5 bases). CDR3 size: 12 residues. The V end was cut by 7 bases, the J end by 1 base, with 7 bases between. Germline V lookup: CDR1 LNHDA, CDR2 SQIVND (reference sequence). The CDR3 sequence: CASKDFQETQYF. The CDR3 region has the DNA TGTGCCAGTAAGGACTTCCAAGAGACCCAGTACTTC. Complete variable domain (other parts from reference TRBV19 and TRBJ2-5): DGGITQSPKYLFRKEGQNVTLSCEQNLNHDAMYWYRQDPGQGLRLIYYSQIVNDFQKGDIAEGYSVSREKKESFPLTVTSAQKNPTAFYLCASKDFQETQYFGPGTRLLVL.

The CDR3 DNA sequence: TGTGCCAGCAGCCACCGAGTTGGGGGGGATACGCAGTATTTT. It translates to CASSHRVGGDTQYF. V usage is TRBV6-6 and J usage is TRBJ2-3; TRBD2 is a possible D gene (6 bases). This CDR3 has 14 amino acids. The V end was cut by 6 bases, the J end by 6 bases, with 16 bases between. CDR1 MNHNY and CDR2 SVGAGI come from the germline V gene (reference sequence).